This T cell receptor beta chain was identified in a study of CD8 T cells in ankylosing spondylitis. Overall study results and limits: For ankylosing spondylitis blood, a TCR beta motif of 7 or 8 highly homologous variants appeared characteristic.

The CDR3 spans 17 residues. Germline lookup yields CDR1 SGHRS and CDR2 YFSETQ. The ends were cut back, 7 bases at V and 0 bases at J, with 22 bases in the middle. As for this clonotype: As yet, its antigen is unknown.

MiXCR was run by TCRdb on the 5' RACE reads, yielding one entry per CDR3 protein. This table holds around 770,000 distinct CDR3 sequences, about 12% found once. The receptor comes from a male donor with ankylosing spondylitis. The rearrangement links TRBV5-1 to TRBJ1-1; a possible D gene is TRBD1 (6 bases). The specimen sequenced was blood, either unsorted or a sorted T cell fraction (not recorded which). CDR3 nucleotides: TGCGCCAGCTGCGACCCGATCTCAGGGGCCTTGAACACTGAAGCTTTCTTT. Protein product: CASCDPISGALNTEAFF.